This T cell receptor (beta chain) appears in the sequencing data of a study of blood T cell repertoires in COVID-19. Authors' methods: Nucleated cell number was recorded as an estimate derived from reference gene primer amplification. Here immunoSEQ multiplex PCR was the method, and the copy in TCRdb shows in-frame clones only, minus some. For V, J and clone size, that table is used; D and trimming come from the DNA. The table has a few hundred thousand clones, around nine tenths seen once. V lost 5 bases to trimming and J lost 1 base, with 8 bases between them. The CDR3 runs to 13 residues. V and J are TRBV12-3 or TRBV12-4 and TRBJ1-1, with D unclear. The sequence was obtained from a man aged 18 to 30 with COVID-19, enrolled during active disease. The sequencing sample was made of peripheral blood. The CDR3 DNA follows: TGTGCCAGCAGTGACTTTTCGAACACTGAAGCTTTCTTT. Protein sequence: CASSDFSNTEAFF.